This TCR beta chain was documented in a study of blood T cell repertoires in COVID-19. Trimming stripped 6 bases from V and 8 bases from J, with 14 bases between. The CDR3 consists of 13 residues. The germline V gene encodes CDR1 MNHEY and CDR2 SVGAGI. The method was immunoSEQ multiplex PCR; TCRdb's version includes in-frame clones alone and lacks a portion of them. There are more than 35,000 clones in the sample; 75% to 90% occur only once, and roughly 21% lies in the top ten. This clone has just a few counts. The chain has TRBV6-5 and TRBJ1-5, with D possibly matching TRBD1 (6 bases). Sequencing was performed on peripheral blood. This clonotype originated in a man between 60 and 75 years old with acute or convalescent COVID-19. CDR3 DNA: TGTGCCAGCAGAAGGGGGGGGAGAGAGCCCCAGCATTTT. Its translation: CASRRGGREPQHF.